This record concerns one T cell receptor beta chain sequence. This CDR3 has 15 amino acids. Germline lookup yields CDR1 LGHDT and CDR2 YNNKEL (reference sequence). TCRdb re-called the 5' RACE reads and catalogs CDR3 proteins one per entry, DNA excluded. Listed are a few hundred thousand distinct CDR3 sequences; approximately 1.6% falls within the top ten. The data stem from a study of monozygotic twins with inflammatory bowel disease. This receptor was identified in a human donor with ulcerative colitis or Crohn's disease, or a healthy co-twin of an affected twin (not recorded which). The specimen sequenced was blood. The genes are TRBV3-1 and TRBJ1-2. CDR3 sequence: CASSHQLAGNYGYTF.